The T cell receptor (beta chain) described here comes from a study of blood T cell repertoires in COVID-19. The overall study: Sites across the United States, Italy and Spain contributed samples from acute and convalescent COVID-19.

Data came from immunoSEQ multiplex PCR; TCRdb stores just in-frame clones and leaves some out. The sample has over 150,000 clones, roughly 78% seen once. The sequenced sample was peripheral blood. The source of this sequence is a man of 80 years or more with acute or convalescent COVID-19.

The CDR3 nucleotides are TGCGCCAGCAGCTCGGGACTAGCCCTCGATACGCAGTATTTT. Translating gives CASSSGLALDTQYF. The V call is TRBV5-1, the J call TRBJ2-3; 9 bases fit TRBD2. The CDR3 runs to 14 residues. The ends lost 3 bases at V and 6 bases at J; junction bases unmatched: 5. Germline V CDR1 and CDR2: SGHRS, YFSETQ. The full variable domain, in which reference TRBV5-1 and TRBJ2-3 provide the parts outside the CDR3, is KAGVTQTPRYLIKTRGQQVTLSCSPISGHRSVSWYQQTPGQGLQFLFEYFSETQRNKGNFPGRFSGRQFSNSRSEMNVSTLELGDSALYLCASSSGLALDTQYFGPGTRLTVL.